These 20 T cell receptor beta chains were sequenced from one sample in a study of glioma-infiltrating T cells. TCR alpha and beta CDR3 regions were amplified from RNA using iRepertoire nested multiplex PCR. TCRdb called the multiplex PCR reads again in MiXCR, with one record for every CDR3 protein. The sample consists of approximately 18,000 distinct CDR3 sequences, 58% of them appearing once. The source material was glioma tissue, nonneoplastic brain tissue, or PBMCs (not recorded which). All receptors come from a human donor with low-grade glioma or glioblastoma, undergoing nonglioma brain surgery, or in good health (not recorded which).

The chain has TRBV7-2 and TRBJ1-2; 11 nucleotides agree with TRBD1. This CDR3 comprises 16 residues. With 1 base clipped from V and 2 bases from J, the junction kept 3 bases outside the gene matches. Looked up from germline, CDR1 is SGHTA and CDR2 is FQGNSA. The DNA for the CDR3 is TGTGCCAGCAGCTTAGGGACAGGGGGCGCCAACTATGGCTACACCTTC. It translates to CASSLGTGGANYGYTF.

The chain has TRBV6-1 and TRBJ2-3; D is ambiguous. V was shortened by 8 bases and J by 3 bases, with 12 bases between the two germline ends. CDR3 length equals 13 residues. Germline CDR1 reads MNHNS; CDR2 reads SASEGT. The chain's CDR3 is CASSLVRTDTQYF. DNA of the CDR3: TGTGCCAGCTCCCTTGTAAGGACAGATACGCAGTATTTT.

The rearrangement links TRBV6-1 to TRBJ2-1; D uncertain. Germline V gene sequence: CDR1 MNHNS, CDR2 SASEGT. The CDR3 is made up of 13 amino acids. The V end lost 8 bases, the J end lost 4 bases, and 12 bases lay between the germline ends. In DNA, the CDR3 is TGTGCCAGCCTCAATCTCTTATACAATGAGCAGTTCTTC. It translates to CASLNLLYNEQFF.

The CDR3 is CASSLAGNNSPLHF. CDR3 in DNA: TGTGCCAGCAGCTTAGCTGGGAATAATTCACCCCTCCACTTT. The rearrangement links TRBV7-2 to TRBJ1-6; the D is unclear. CDR1 is SGHTA and CDR2 is FQGNSA in the germline V gene. V was cut by 0 bases and J by 5 bases, with 5 bases left in between. The CDR3 consists of 14 residues.

The CDR3 loop reads CASSAGAFTGELFF. The DNA of the CDR3 is TGTGCCAGTAGTGCGGGGGCCTTCACCGGGGAGCTGTTTTTT. J is TRBJ2-2 and V is TRBV19; TRBD2 might be the D (7 bases). CDR1 is LNHDA and CDR2 is SQIVND in the germline V gene (reference sequence). CDR3 length: 14 amino acids. Trimming removed 5 bases at V and 4 bases at J, with 11 bases between.

Comment on this clonotype: A read error may explain this, as a much larger clone is one base away. J is TRBJ1-2 and V is TRBV11-2; weak D call: TRBD1 (5 bases). CDR1 SGHAT and CDR2 FQNNGV come from the germline V gene. V was pared by 5 bases and J by 6 bases, with 10 bases between. The CDR3 has 12 amino acids. This CDR3 reads CASSLLTDGYTF. CDR3 coding DNA: TGTGCCAGCAGCCTCTTGACAGATGGCTACACCTTC.

The rearrangement joins TRBV18 to TRBJ1-1, with 8 bases aligning to TRBD1. Germline V gives CDR1 KGHSH, CDR2 LQKENI. The V segment lost 6 bases and the J segment 4 bases; nucleotides outside the gene matches: 19. This CDR3 is built from 18 residues. CDR3 nucleotide sequence: TGTGCCAGCTCTGGGGACAGGCCTTCCCCTCTTGAGAGCACTGAAGCTTTCTTT. This sequence encodes CASSGDRPSPLESTEAFF.

Only one count was recorded for this clonotype. The rearrangement joins TRBV6-1 to TRBJ1-6; 7 bases align to TRBD1. After removal of 6 bases from V and 8 bases from J, the junction contained 13 bases not matched to a gene. Germline assignment: CDR1 MNHNS and CDR2 SASEGT. This CDR3 has 16 residues. Here the CDR3 reads CASSSPQQGIDSPLHF. The CDR3, as DNA: TGTGCCAGCAGCTCCCCTCAACAGGGGATCGATTCACCCCTCCACTTT.

V is TRBV6-6 and J is TRBJ2-7, with D possibly matching TRBD1 (5 bases). There are 14 residues in the CDR3. Trimming left V 0 bases short and J 4 bases short, with 10 bases between. CDR1 is MNHNY, CDR2 SVGAGI, per germline (reference sequence). In nucleotides, the CDR3 is TGTGCCAGCAGTTACTCGCGGCAGGGTTACGAGCAGTACTTC. This translates into CASSYSRQGYEQYF.

The chain uses TRBV27 and TRBJ2-7; 10 nucleotides match TRBD2. The CDR3 is made up of 14 amino acids. With V trimmed by 4 bases and J by 5 bases, 5 bases remained unmatched. From germline, CDR1 is MNHEY and CDR2 SMNVEV (reference sequence). The CDR3 sequence is CASSSSGSTNEQYF. CDR3 nucleotides: TGTGCCAGCAGTTCTAGCGGGAGTACGAACGAGCAGTACTTC.

This clonotype was recorded at least ten times. The V call is TRBV2, the J call TRBJ2-7; D is undetermined. Germline V CDR1 and CDR2: SNHLY, FYNNEI. This CDR3 comprises 14 residues. V lost 6 bases and J lost 5, with 17 bases in between. CDR3 sequence reads: CASRRVGLDNEQYF. CDR3 in DNA: TGTGCCAGCAGAAGAGTAGGCCTAGATAACGAGCAGTACTTC.

In this sample, this clonotype turned up once. This chain connects TRBV27 to TRBJ2-1; possible D gene TRBD1, 6 bases. The CDR3 is made up of 16 amino acids. Trimming took 7 bases from V and 0 from J, leaving 16 bases between them. In germline, CDR1 is MNHEY, CDR2 SMNVEV (reference sequence). The DNA for the CDR3 is TGTGCCAGCACCCCGACAGGAGATAACTCCTACAATGAGCAGTTCTTC. Translation: CASTPTGDNSYNEQFF.

J is TRBJ2-5 and V is TRBV18; D perhaps matches TRBD2 (6 bases). The V end lost 3 bases, the J end lost 5 bases, and 7 bases lay between the germline ends. CDR3 length: 12 amino acids. CDR1 and CDR2 from the germline V gene are KGHSH and LQKENI. The CDR3 region is CASSPAGETQYF. The CDR3, as DNA: TGTGCCAGCTCACCCGCGGGGGAGACCCAGTACTTC. The full variable domain, with the rest looked up from reference TRBV18 and TRBJ2-5, is NAGVMQNPRHLVRRRGQEARLRCSPMKGHSHVYWYRQLPEEGLKFMVYLQKENIIDESGMPKERFSAEFPKEGPSILRIQQVVRGDSAAYFCASSPAGETQYFGPGTRLLVL.

This clonotype has a handful of counts. The chain has TRBV20-1 and TRBJ1-1, with 8 bases that match TRBD1. The CDR3 contains 15 residues. Germline CDR1 is DFQATT and CDR2 is SNEGSKA (reference sequence). The ends lost 1 base at V and 3 bases at J; junction bases unmatched: 7. The CDR3 nucleotides read TGCAGTGCTAGAGTAGGACAGGGACGATACACTGAAGCTTTCTTT. Its translation: CSARVGQGRYTEAFF.

This chain uses TRBV5-1 with TRBJ1-1; D unclear. Germline V gene lookup returns CDR1 SGHRS and CDR2 YFSETQ. The length of the CDR3 is 14 residues. The V and J ends lost 0 bases and 1 base respectively, with 7 bases between them. CDR3 residues: CASSLERANTEAFF. CDR3 nucleotide sequence: TGCGCCAGCAGCTTGGAGCGGGCGAACACTGAAGCTTTCTTT.

The rearrangement uses TRBV6-2 or TRBV6-3 and TRBJ2-7; D may be TRBD1 (6 bases). Germline CDR1 reads MNHEY; CDR2 reads SVGEGT. Trimming removed 4 bases from V and 2 bases from J, with 18 bases in between. There are 16 residues in the CDR3. CDR3 amino acids: CASSFKTGIGTYEQYF. The CDR3 DNA sequence: TGTGCCAGCAGTTTCAAGACAGGTATCGGAACCTACGAGCAGTACTTC.

Note on this clonotype: A read error is possible here, since a much larger clone lies one base away. The V call is TRBV7-9, the J call TRBJ1-1, with D perhaps TRBD1 (6 bases). The CDR3 contains 13 residues. The germline CDR1 and CDR2 sequences are SEHNR and FQNEAQ (reference sequence). The CDR3 region has the DNA TGTGCCAGCAGCCAAGACAGGAACACTGAAGCTCTCTTT. Its protein product is CASSQDRNTEALF.

The chain recombines TRBV6-1 with TRBJ1-1; 10 bases agree with TRBD1. The CDR3 runs to 15 residues. The trim removed 3 bases at V and 4 bases at J, leaving 5 bases unmatched. Germline CDR1 MNHNS, CDR2 SASEGT. CDR3 sequence (DNA): TGTGCCAGCAGTGAGGGACAGGGGTTTCGCACTGAAGCTTTCTTT. Translating gives CASSEGQGFRTEAFF.

The rearrangement links TRBV15 to TRBJ1-4, with TRBD1 identical over 8 bases. J gave up 8 bases and V 3 bases, and 8 bases lay outside the gene matches. Germline V CDR1 and CDR2: LNHNV, YYDKDF (reference sequence). The CDR3 consists of 15 residues. CDR3 DNA sequence: TGTGCCACCAGCAGGACAGGGGTAGGCAGCGAAAAACTGTTTTTT. Amino acids: CATSRTGVGSEKLFF.

This chain connects TRBV28 to TRBJ1-5; D may be TRBD1 (5 bases). The germline V gene has CDR1 MDHEN and CDR2 SYDVKM. The CDR3 loop spans 15 amino acids. V was trimmed by 5 bases and J by 2 bases, leaving 13 bases between them. This chain's CDR3 is CASSAHRDGNQPQHF. In DNA form, the CDR3 reads TGTGCCAGCAGTGCCCACCGGGACGGCAATCAGCCCCAGCATTTT.